The T cell receptor beta chain under discussion was sequenced for a study of Tregs in tolerant kidney transplant recipients. The data were produced by immunoSEQ multiplex PCR, yet TCRdb's version contains in-frame clones alone and is incomplete. The table has 100,000 to 130,000 clones, around 87% seen once. From germline, CDR1 is LNHDA and CDR2 SQIVND (reference sequence). V was shortened by 5 bases and J by 8 bases, with 13 bases between the two germline ends. This CDR3 region has 13 residues. The chain recombines TRBV19 with TRBJ2-1; tentative D call: TRBD2 (6 bases). The TCR comes from a human donor who received a combined kidney and bone marrow transplant. The sample consisted of CD4+ T cells from blood, taken before the transplant. CDR3 loop: CASSPRTKDEQFF. DNA of the CDR3: TGTGCCAGTAGTCCCCGGACTAAGGATGAGCAGTTCTTC.